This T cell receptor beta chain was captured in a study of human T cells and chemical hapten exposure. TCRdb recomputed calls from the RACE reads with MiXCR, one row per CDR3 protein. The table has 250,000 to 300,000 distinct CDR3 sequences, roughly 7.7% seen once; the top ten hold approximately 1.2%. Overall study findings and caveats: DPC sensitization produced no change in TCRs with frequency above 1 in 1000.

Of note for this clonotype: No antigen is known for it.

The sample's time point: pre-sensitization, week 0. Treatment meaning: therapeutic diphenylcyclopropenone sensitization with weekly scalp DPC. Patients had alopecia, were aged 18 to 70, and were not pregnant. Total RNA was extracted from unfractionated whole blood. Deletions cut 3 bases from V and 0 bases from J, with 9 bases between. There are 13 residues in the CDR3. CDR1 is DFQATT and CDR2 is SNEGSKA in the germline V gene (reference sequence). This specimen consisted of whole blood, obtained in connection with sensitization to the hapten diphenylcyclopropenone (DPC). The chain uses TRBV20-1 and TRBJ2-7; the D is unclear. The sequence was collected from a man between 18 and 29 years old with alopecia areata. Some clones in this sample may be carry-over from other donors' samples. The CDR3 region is CSASRRDSYEQYF. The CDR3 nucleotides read TGCAGTGCTAGTCGCAGAGACTCCTACGAGCAGTACTTC.